Below are 6 T cell receptor beta chains sequenced from a single sample in a study of type 1 regulatory T cells. Their specific antigens are unknown. TCRdb re-called the reads through MiXCR, storing one row per CDR3 protein. This sample has tens of thousands of distinct CDR3 sequences, with more than 9% found just once. Sequenced sample: cultured non-Tr1 T cells, either the whole culture or a sorted T cell fraction (not recorded which). The source of these receptors is a human donor in good health.

This clonotype was seen more than once but under ten times. V usage is TRBV20-1 and J usage is TRBJ2-3; TRBD2 aligns across 9 bases. The length of the CDR3 is 15 residues. Trimming at V came to 4 bases and at J to 1 base, leaving 6 bases not matched to a gene. Germline lookup yields CDR1 DFQATT and CDR2 SNEGSKA (reference sequence). CDR3 DNA sequence: TGCAGTGCTACCGTAGCGGGAGTGGGCACAGATACGCAGTATTTT. It codes for CSATVAGVGTDTQYF.

This clonotype has only a few counts. The chain has TRBV19 and TRBJ1-1, with unresolved D. Germline loops: CDR1 LNHDA, CDR2 SQIVND (reference sequence). V shed 7 bases and J shed 2 bases, with 14 bases lying between them. The CDR3 has 14 residues. Here the CDR3 DNA reads TGTGCCAGTACCCCGGGCAGCCTCAACACTGAAGCTTTCTTT. This sequence encodes CASTPGSLNTEAFF.

A few counts support this clonotype. The CDR3 protein is CARSFGLTSTDTQYF. The CDR3 DNA reads TGTGCCAGAAGCTTTGGACTCACTAGCACAGATACGCAGTATTTT. This chain connects TRBV5-3 to TRBJ2-3; tentative D call: TRBD2 (5 bases). TRBV5-3 has ORF status, its function being uncertain. CDR3 size: 15 residues. Trimming stripped 2 bases from V and 0 bases from J, with 10 bases between.

The chain recombines TRBV20-1 with TRBJ2-5; D is unclear. From germline, CDR1 is DFQATT and CDR2 SNEGSKA (reference sequence). This CDR3 has 13 amino acids. V was trimmed by 4 bases and J by 0 bases, leaving 9 bases between them. CDR3 bases: TGCAGTGCTATGTGGCTCTACCAAGAGACCCAGTACTTC. This gives the protein CSAMWLYQETQYF.

This clonotype was seen at least ten times. The gene calls are TRBV13 and TRBJ2-3; 9 nucleotides match TRBD1. V was clipped by 3 bases and J by 4 bases; unmatched bases: 2. The germline gives CDR1 PRHDT, CDR2 FYEKMQ (reference sequence). This CDR3 region has 14 residues. The CDR3 here is CASSFGQGSDTQYF. CDR3 nucleotides: TGTGCCAGCAGCTTCGGACAGGGGTCAGATACGCAGTATTTT.

This clonotype was detected ten times or more. The rearrangement uses TRBV20-1 and TRBJ1-1; a weak D match, TRBD1 (6 bases). Germline assignment: CDR1 DFQATT and CDR2 SNEGSKA (reference sequence). The CDR3 extends over 13 amino acids. V gave up 6 bases and J gave up 7 bases, with 18 bases separating them. CDR3 nucleotide sequence: TGCAGTGCCACCTTGGGGGGGCGCGGTGAAGCTTTCTTT. The encoded protein is CSATLGGRGEAFF.